The T cell receptor (beta chain) under discussion was sequenced for a study of T cell responses to AZD1222 COVID-19 vaccine. A note on this clone: The antigen is undetermined.

CDR3 length equals 16 residues. The V gene lost 3 bases and the J gene lost 10 bases, with 19 bases spanning the gap. Germline CDR1 LGHDT, CDR2 YNNKEL (reference sequence). The study, taken as a whole, reports: When two AZD1222 doses had been given, Spike-specific TCR breadth and depth rose. CD4 TCRs linked to vaccination spanned spike, dominating at 160-218 and 743-854. White British ancestry dominated among donors, who included more females, and clonal diversity was possibly underestimated.

TCRdb's copy holds only in-frame clones and misses some; the assay was immunoSEQ multiplex PCR. Of roughly 120,000 clones in the sample, about 90% were seen once. The TCR sequence derives from an adult in good health. This specimen was peripheral blood, taken on day 0 of AZD1222 vaccination. The chain uses TRBV3-1 (or the pseudogene TRBV3-2) and TRBJ1-6; D perhaps matches TRBD1 (5 bases). The CDR3: CASSHPGGGFGSPLHF. The CDR3 DNA sequence: TGTGCCAGCAGCCACCCCGGGGGGGGGTTCGGGTCACCCCTCCACTTT.